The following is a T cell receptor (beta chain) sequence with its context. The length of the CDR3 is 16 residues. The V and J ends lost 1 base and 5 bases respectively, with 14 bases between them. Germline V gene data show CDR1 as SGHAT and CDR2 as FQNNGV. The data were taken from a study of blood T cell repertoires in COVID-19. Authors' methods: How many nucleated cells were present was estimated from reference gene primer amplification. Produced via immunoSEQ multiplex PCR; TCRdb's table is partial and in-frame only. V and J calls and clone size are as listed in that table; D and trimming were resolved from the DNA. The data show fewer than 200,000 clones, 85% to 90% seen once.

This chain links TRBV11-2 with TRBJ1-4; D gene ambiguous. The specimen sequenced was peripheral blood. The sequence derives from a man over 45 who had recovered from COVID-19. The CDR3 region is CASSLVGTSINEKLFF. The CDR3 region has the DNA TGTGCCAGCAGCTTAGTGGGCACTTCAATCAATGAAAAACTGTTTTTT.